These 7 T cell receptor beta chains share one sample of origin, sequenced in a study of T-cell memory formation after mild COVID-19. TCRdb called the 5' RACE reads again in MiXCR, with one record for every CDR3 protein. The table records approximately 570,000 distinct CDR3 sequences, about 20% of them present only once. Material: PBMCs or a T cell subset sorted from them (not recorded which). The receptors stem from an adult woman who had mild COVID-19 (a few samples of this study predate the infection). Cell type and time point are not known.

This clonotype showed up just a few times. The chain is built from TRBV12-3 or TRBV12-4 and TRBJ2-1; 7 positions agree with TRBD2. Trimming at V came to 2 bases and at J to 2 bases, leaving 3 bases not matched to a gene. The CDR3 consists of 15 residues. The CDR3 nucleotides read TGTGCCAGCAGTTTAAGCGGGGCCACCTACAATGAGCAGTTCTTC. It yields the protein CASSLSGATYNEQFF.

This clonotype appeared a few times. The chain has TRBV10-3 and TRBJ2-2, with TRBD2 matching over 7 bases. The CDR3 runs 16 residues. CDR1 is ENHRY, CDR2 SYGVKD, per germline. With V trimmed by 0 bases and J by 1 base, 2 bases remained unmatched. The CDR3 sequence is CAISESGGENTGELFF. The CDR3 DNA reads as TGTGCCATCAGTGAGTCGGGAGGGGAGAACACCGGGGAGCTGTTTTTT.

A few counts support this clonotype. The CDR3 DNA is TGTGCCAGCTCACCGGCGGCAGACTACTCCTACGAGCAGTACTTC. It is translated as CASSPAADYSYEQYF. This chain links TRBV18 with TRBJ2-7; the D gene is possibly TRBD2 (5 bases). This CDR3 is 15 amino acids long. Trimming took off 3 bases at V and 0 bases at J, with 12 bases between the two ends. From germline, CDR1 is KGHSH and CDR2 LQKENI.

This clonotype showed up just a few times. The V call is TRBV7-9, the J call TRBJ2-5, with TRBD2 matching over 11 bases. Trimming took 7 bases from V and 5 from J; bases not matched to a gene: 6. There are 14 residues in the CDR3. Germline CDR1 SEHNR, CDR2 FQNEAQ (reference sequence). The CDR3 here is CASTGTSGPETQYF. The CDR3 DNA follows: TGTGCCAGCACCGGGACTAGCGGCCCGGAGACCCAGTACTTC.

Comments on this clonotype: The junction shows a germline mismatch at one end, possibly a read error. The genes are TRBV24-1 and TRBJ1-2; D perhaps matches TRBD1 (6 bases). Germline CDR1 and CDR2: KGHDR and SFDVKD. CDR3 length: 15 amino acids. The CDR3 is CATSGDGTPNYGYTF. In DNA form, the CDR3 reads TGTGCCACCAGTGGAGACGGGACACCTAACTATGGCTACACATTC.

This clonotype has just a few counts. This chain connects TRBV4-3 to TRBJ2-7; D gene unclear. Trimming took off 2 bases at V and 4 bases at J, with 9 bases between the two ends. The length of the CDR3 is 13 residues. CDR1 is LGHNA, CDR2 YSLEER, per germline. DNA for the CDR3: TGCGCCAGCAGCCAACTCCAGTCTTACGAGCAGTACTTC. Its translation: CASSQLQSYEQYF.

This chain links TRBV19 with TRBJ2-3; 8 bases fit TRBD2. The CDR3 totals 16 residues. From germline, CDR1 is LNHDA and CDR2 SQIVND (reference sequence). J was trimmed by 0 bases and V by 7 bases; bases with no gene match: 9. In nucleotides, the CDR3 is TGTGCCAGTAAAGAGCGGGCGGGGGGAAGCACAGATACGCAGTATTTT. Translating it yields CASKERAGGSTDTQYF. Looking up the rest from reference TRBV19 and TRBJ2-3 gives the full variable domain: DGGITQSPKYLFRKEGQNVTLSCEQNLNHDAMYWYRQDPGQGLRLIYYSQIVNDFQKGDIAEGYSVSREKKESFPLTVTSAQKNPTAFYLCASKERAGGSTDTQYFGPGTRLTVL.